This T cell receptor (beta chain) was sequenced for a study of T cells in Graves' hyperthyroidism and ophthalmopathy. General study results and limits: A median about 6.2 months before onset, the model predicted ophthalmopathy.

The CDR3 is 14 residues long. CDR1 is SQVTM and CDR2 is ANQGSEA in the germline V gene. Trimming took off 4 bases at V and 7 bases at J, with 17 bases between the two ends. Amplification targeted TCR beta CDR3 regions from RNA transcripts. The HTBI primer set was used in a first-round RT-PCR of the TCR CDR3. MiXCR was run by TCRdb on the multiplex PCR reads, yielding one entry per CDR3 protein. The table records roughly 570,000 distinct CDR3 sequences, around 45% of them present only once. A patient was excluded if there was uncontrolled infection, other autoimmune disease, pregnancy or lactation. Worth noting for this clonotype: Antigen: not known.

The clonotype was recovered from a woman aged 18-29 years with Graves' hyperthyroidism. Sequenced material: peripheral blood or thyroid tissue (not recorded which). The V call is TRBV29-1, the J call TRBJ1-5, with unresolved D. The CDR3 reads CSVGMAVYEQPQHF. In nucleotides, the CDR3 is TGCAGCGTTGGTATGGCGGTTTACGAGCAGCCCCAGCATTTT.